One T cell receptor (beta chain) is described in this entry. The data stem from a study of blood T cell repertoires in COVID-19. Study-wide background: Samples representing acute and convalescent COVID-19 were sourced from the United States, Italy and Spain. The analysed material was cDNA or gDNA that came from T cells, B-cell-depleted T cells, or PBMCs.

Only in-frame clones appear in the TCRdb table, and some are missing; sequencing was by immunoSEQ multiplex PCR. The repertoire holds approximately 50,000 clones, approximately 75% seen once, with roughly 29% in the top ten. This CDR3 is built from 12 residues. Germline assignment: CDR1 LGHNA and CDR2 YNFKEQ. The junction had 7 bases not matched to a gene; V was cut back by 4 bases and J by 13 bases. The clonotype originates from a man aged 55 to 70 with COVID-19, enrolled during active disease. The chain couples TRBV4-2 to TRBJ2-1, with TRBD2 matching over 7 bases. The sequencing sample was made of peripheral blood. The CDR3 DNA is TGTGCCAGCAGCCTCGCCGGGACTAACCAGTTCTTC. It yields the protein CASSLAGTNQFF.